This T cell receptor beta chain was documented in a study of blood T cell repertoires in COVID-19. Profiling relied on immunoSEQ multiplex PCR, and the TCRdb table lists in-frame clones only, not all of them. Here the sample spans 360,000 or so clones, 85% to 90% being singletons. Recruitment covered 20 to 25 US areas and drew participants whose ages spanned roughly 18 to 89 years. Cohorts were assigned according to the clinical history that participants reported. In the 2 weeks before study entry, exposed participants met a COVID-19 case, which was PCR-confirmed or clinician-diagnosed. Germline CDR1 is SGHTA and CDR2 is FQGNSA. The CDR3 totals 12 residues. V lost 5 bases to trimming and J lost 8 bases; unmatched junction nucleotides: 2.

This receptor was obtained from a woman aged 25 to 39 who had been exposed to COVID-19. The chain uses TRBV7-2 and TRBJ2-3; TRBD2 matches 9 bases. Sequencing was performed on PBMCs or T cells enriched from blood (not recorded which). CDR3 nucleotide sequence: TGTGCCAGCAGCCGAGCGGGAGGTACGCAGTATTTT. Protein sequence: CASSRAGGTQYF.